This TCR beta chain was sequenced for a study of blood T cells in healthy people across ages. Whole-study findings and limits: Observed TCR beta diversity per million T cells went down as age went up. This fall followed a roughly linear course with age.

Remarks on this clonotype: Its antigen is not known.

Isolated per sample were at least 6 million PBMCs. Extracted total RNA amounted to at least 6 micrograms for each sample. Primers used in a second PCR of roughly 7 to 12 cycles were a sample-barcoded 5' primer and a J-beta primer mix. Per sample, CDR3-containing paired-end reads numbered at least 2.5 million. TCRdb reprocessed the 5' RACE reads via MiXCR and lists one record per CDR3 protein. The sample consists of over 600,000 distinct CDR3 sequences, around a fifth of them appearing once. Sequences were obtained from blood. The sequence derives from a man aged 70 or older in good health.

The CDR3 nucleotides read TGCGCCAGCAGCATCGGGAGGAGCTCCTACAATGAGCAGTTCTTC. Its translation is CASSIGRSSYNEQFF. J is TRBJ2-1 and V is TRBV5-1; 7 bases agree with TRBD2. The CDR3 is made up of 15 amino acids. Germline values: CDR1 SGHRS, CDR2 YFSETQ. The trim removed 4 bases at V and 0 bases at J, leaving 4 bases unmatched.